The 4 T cell receptor beta chains reported below all come from one sample, sequenced in a study of CD8+ T cells in alopecia areata. This sample's treatment: oral pan-JAK inhibitor, 5-10 mg twice daily. RNA extraction and reverse transcription yielded cDNA as sequencing template. The repertoire was sequenced with immunoSEQ multiplex PCR; TCRdb's copy has only in-frame clones and lacks some. The sample lists 180,000 or so clones, roughly 46% occurring once. The source material was CD8+ T cells sorted from blood, sampled at approximately week 52, from a patient treated with tofacitinib. The origin of the receptors is a human donor with alopecia areata.

This clone was seen more than once but under ten times. This chain connects TRBV7-9 to TRBJ2-1, with 13 bases identical to TRBD2. V lost 4 bases, J lost 2 bases, and 8 bases stayed unmatched. Germline values: CDR1 SEHNR, CDR2 FQNEAQ (reference sequence). The CDR3 is made up of 18 amino acids. The DNA for the CDR3 is TGTGCCAGCAGCTCCCCGACTAGCGGGGGGAGGACCTACAATGAGCAGTTCTTC. Amino acids: CASSSPTSGGRTYNEQFF.

This clone appeared a few times. The chain carries TRBV2 and TRBJ1-5; D is unclear. The CDR3 is 13 residues long. The ends were cut back, 8 bases at V and 0 bases at J, with 8 bases in the middle. CDR1 is SNHLY and CDR2 is FYNNEI in the germline V gene. CDR3 DNA sequence: TGTGCCAGCGATGAGAATAGCAATCAGCCCCAGCATTTT. Residues: CASDENSNQPQHF.

This clone was recorded a few times. The chain joins TRBV13 to TRBJ2-7, with D perhaps matching TRBD1 (5 bases). Deletions cut 5 bases from V and 4 bases from J, with 9 bases between. There are 12 residues in the CDR3. Germline lookup yields CDR1 PRHDT and CDR2 FYEKMQ (reference sequence). The CDR3 region has the DNA TGTGCCAGCAGCCTACAGGAGTACGAGCAGTACTTC. Its translation is CASSLQEYEQYF.

The CDR3 is CASSQDRGYYEQYF. The CDR3 bases are TGTGCCAGCAGCCAAGATAGAGGGTACTACGAGCAGTACTTC. V is TRBV4-2 and J is TRBJ2-7; TRBD2 might be the D (5 bases). The CDR3 is 14 residues long. V was shortened by 0 bases and J by 3 bases, with 9 bases between the two germline ends. CDR1 LGHNA and CDR2 YNFKEQ come from the germline V gene.